This T cell receptor (beta chain) was captured by sequencing in a study of T cell responses to AZD1222 COVID-19 vaccine (dated by TCRdb to the early 2020s). Regarding the research as a whole: TCR sequencing was performed for fewer than 250 trial participants, of whom about 200 were given two doses of AZD1222 and approximately 25 were given two doses of MenACWY control vaccine. Trial participants were enrolled into age subgroups of 18-55, 56-69 and 70-plus years, which contained 148, 28 and 57 TCR-sequenced participants, respectively.

A single count supports this clone. Its cognate antigen has yet to be identified. One base away there is no much larger clone; base qualities are not given. The germline V gene gives CDR1 as SGDLS and CDR2 as YYNGEE. The germline V end is reduced by 4 bases and the J end by 0 bases; junction bases left unmatched: 4. The CDR3 runs 16 amino acids, cysteine and phenylalanine included. Only the CDR3 part of the read is kept: 48 bases, read in frame from the first base. General study outcomes and caveats: Nearly half of unique spike-specific TCRs reportedly recognized epitopes outside regions mutated in the B.1.351 and B.1.1.7 variants. Conclusions about previously exposed vaccinees are limited, since just a handful of AZD1222 recipients were seropositive for SARS-CoV-2 at baseline. Because no samples from the day 14 peak response were available, repertoires could be characterized only after the peak T cell response. The whole spike protein was spanned by vaccine-associated CD4 TCRs, and dominant responses were seen in regions 160-218 and 743-854. A significant rise in spike-specific TCR breadth and depth was observed after two AZD1222 doses relative to day 0 and relative to MenACWY recipients. In the small 56-69-year group, the increase in depth fell short of significance, most likely because of low power. Participants were mostly white British, with more females than males. The authors suggested clonal diversity may have been underestimated.

This sample's time point label indicates: baseline before first vaccination. Taken with the paper, the label for treatment or condition translates to: meningococcal conjugate vaccine given as trial control. The vaccinee samples were drawn from two UK trials, COV001 and COV002, one of which was a single-blind randomized controlled phase 2/3 trial testing AZD1222 (ChAdOx1 nCoV-19) in healthy adults. For TCRbeta chain sequencing, PBMC samples from trial participants were taken at day 0 and at day 28 after the second dose. The CDR3 regions of human TCRbeta chains were analyzed by immunosequencing. In the paper's pipeline: TCRs in the repertoires were matched against a reference library of SARS-CoV-2-specific TCRs that had been generated with the MIRA antigen-specificity platform. Breadth was defined as the fraction of unique TCRs that were SARS-CoV-2-associated. Depth was defined as the fraction of total T cells that were SARS-CoV-2-associated. Using the MIRA data, each spike-specific TCR was assigned both to the spike region to which the TCR was reactive and to a CD4 or CD8 class. Log10-transformed breadth and depth values were compared by one-way ANOVA with Sidak's multiple comparisons tests. TCRdb provides this immuneACCESS table in a form limited to in-frame rearrangements. Some clones are lacking; in checked studies, under half of them reflect an unresolved V gene, and why the rest are absent is not known. The V and J calls and clone size were taken over from that table, and D and trimming were inferred from the DNA. The sample records 120,000 or so clones, about 92% of which are singletons. The ten largest clonotypes hold less than 4.5% of the sample.

This receptor chain uses TRBV9 and TRBJ1-3; a stretch of 10 junction bases matches TRBD1. This receptor was obtained from an adult in good health. Sequenced here: peripheral blood, sampled on day 0 of MenACWY control vaccination. The CDR3 in this case is CASSSRTGGSGNTIYF. The nucleotides are TGTGCCAGCAGCTCCAGGACAGGGGGCTCTGGAAACACCATATATTTT.